These T cell receptor beta chains were read from a single sample in a study of early T cells in non-severe SARS-CoV-2 infection. TCRdb re-called the 5' RACE reads through MiXCR, storing one row per CDR3 protein. Among over 60,000 distinct CDR3 sequences listed, about a tenth were seen once. Sequenced here: whole blood, sampled at baseline. The receptors were gathered from an adult who was a healthcare worker with PCR-confirmed SARS-CoV-2 infection or an uninfected control (not recorded which). Each CDR3 is given without its conserved first and last residue. The order of the fields is CDR3 protein, V gene.

TSSIPAGGEQY	TRBV19
ASSPGAPQSYEQY	TRBV5-1
ASSFFNTGNYEQY	TRBV6-5
ASCRQSGANVLT	TRBV6-2/TRBV6-3
SVLGGRGRETQY	TRBV29-1
ASSDSGQVSSYEQY	TRBV6-6
ASSSGAENQPQH	TRBV19
ATSREGRNTGELF	TRBV15
ASSQETNWVTRGTQY	TRBV4-1
ASSLDSGAGSEKLF	TRBV5-1
ASSYDRGQPQH	TRBV6-5
ASSPRGGAAGANVLT	TRBV18
ASSYRHNSGANVLT	TRBV6-2/TRBV6-3
ASSLGLAGVSYEQY	TRBV5-1
SATTYNEQF	TRBV20-1
ASSIRGQGNQPQH	TRBV19
ATSRDRGHNEQF	TRBV15
ASSRDRTSYEQY	TRBV3-1
ASSETLAKNIQY	TRBV7-2
ASSPNLRTGSSYEQY	TRBV18
ASSGGLAGAIMMNTGELF	TRBV5-6
ASGLGYVGPSYEQY	TRBV12-5
ASNLYSNQPQH	TRBV6-1
ASSQQGDTDTQY	TRBV18
ASSLAAGSGGI	TRBV7-6
ASSQGLNQPQH	TRBV3-1
ATSENRRDGNEKLF	TRBV24-1
ASSLRQGNTGELF	TRBV5-1
ASSQESGAYGYT	TRBV3-1
ASSQTGPRTDTQY	TRBV14
ASSLAGTDYEQY	TRBV7-2
ASSIVPDQPQH	TRBV19
ASSYTGYGNTIY	TRBV6-6
ATSRAGVNQPQH	TRBV15
ASSNSEDRANQPQH	TRBV5-6